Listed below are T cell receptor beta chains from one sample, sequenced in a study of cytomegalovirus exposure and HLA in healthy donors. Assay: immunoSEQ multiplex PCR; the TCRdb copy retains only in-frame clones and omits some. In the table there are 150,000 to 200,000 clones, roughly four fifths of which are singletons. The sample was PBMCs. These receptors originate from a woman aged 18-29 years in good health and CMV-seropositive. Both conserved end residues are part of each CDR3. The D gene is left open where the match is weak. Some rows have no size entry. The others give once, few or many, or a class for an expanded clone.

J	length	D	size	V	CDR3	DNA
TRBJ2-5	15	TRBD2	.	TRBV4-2	CASSQAGGARETQYF	TGTGCCAGCAGCCAAGCGGGGGGGGCCAGGGAGACCCAGTACTTC
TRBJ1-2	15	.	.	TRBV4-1	CASSQAVGLVYGYTF	TGCGCCAGCAGCCAAGCGGTTGGTCTAGTCTATGGCTACACCTTC
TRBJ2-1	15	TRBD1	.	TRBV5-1	CASSLGRGFGNEQFF	TGCGCCAGCAGCTTGGGCAGGGGGTTCGGCAATGAGCAGTTCTTC
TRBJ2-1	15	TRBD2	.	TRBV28	CATQQYSGGAYEQFF	TGTGCCACACAGCAATATAGCGGGGGGGCTTATGAGCAGTTCTTC
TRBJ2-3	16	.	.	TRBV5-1	CASSLGGGLFPYTQYF	TGCGCCAGCAGCTTGGGGGGGGGCCTATTCCCTTATACGCAGTATTTT
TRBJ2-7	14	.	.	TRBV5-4	CASSPTSRGNEQYF	TGTGCCAGCAGCCCCACCTCCCGGGGAAACGAGCAGTACTTC
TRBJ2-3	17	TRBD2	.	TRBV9	CASSVEEAGGQPDTQYF	TGTGCCAGCAGCGTAGAGGAAGCGGGGGGGCAGCCAGATACGCAGTATTTT
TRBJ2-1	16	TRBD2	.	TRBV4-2	CASSQDSSGGWNEQFF	TGTGCCAGCAGCCAAGATTCTAGCGGGGGGTGGAATGAGCAGTTCTTC
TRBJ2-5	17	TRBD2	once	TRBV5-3	CARSLWLAGGNQETQYF	TGTGCCAGAAGCTTGTGGCTGGCGGGGGGAAACCAAGAGACCCAGTACTTC
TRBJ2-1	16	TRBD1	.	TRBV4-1	CASSQGDRGYRNEQFF	TGCGCCAGCAGCCAAGGGGACAGGGGGTATAGAAATGAGCAGTTCTTC
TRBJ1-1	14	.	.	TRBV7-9	CASSYGPAGTEAFF	TGTGCCAGCAGCTACGGACCCGCGGGGACTGAAGCTTTCTTT
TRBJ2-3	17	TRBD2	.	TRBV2	CAILGLAGRSSTDTQYF	TGTGCCATCCTGGGACTAGCGGGGCGGTCTAGCACAGATACGCAGTATTTT
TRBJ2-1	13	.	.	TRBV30	CAWNRLNGNEQFF	TGTGCCTGGAATAGATTAAATGGCAATGAGCAGTTCTTC
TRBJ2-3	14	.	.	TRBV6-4	CASSKNGGTDTQYF	TGTGCCAGCAGCAAGAACGGGGGCACAGATACGCAGTATTTT
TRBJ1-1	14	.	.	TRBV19	CASSIGEGGTEAFF	TGTGCCAGTAGTATTGGGGAAGGAGGCACTGAAGCTTTCTTT
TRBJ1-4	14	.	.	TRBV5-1	CASSLDRFNEKLFF	TGCGCCAGCAGCTTGGACAGGTTTAATGAAAAACTGTTTTTT
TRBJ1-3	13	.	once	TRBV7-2	CASSLPPGNTIYF	TGTGCCAGCAGCCTACCCCCGGGAAACACCATATATTTT
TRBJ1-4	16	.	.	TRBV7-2	CASSFRGYQEDEKLFF	TGTGCCAGCAGCTTCCGAGGTTATCAGGAGGATGAAAAACTGTTTTTT
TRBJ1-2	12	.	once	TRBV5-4	CASSLGGYGYTF	TGTGCCAGCAGCTTAGGAGGCTATGGCTACACCTTC
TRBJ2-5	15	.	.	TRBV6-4	CASSDSAGALETQYF	TGTGCCAGCAGTGACTCGGCGGGGGCCCTGGAGACCCAGTACTTC
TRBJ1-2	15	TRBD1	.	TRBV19	CASRISRGLDYGYTF	TGTGCCAGTAGGATATCCAGGGGGTTGGACTATGGCTACACCTTC
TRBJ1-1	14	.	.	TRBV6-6	CASSPAFEGTEAFF	TGTGCCAGCAGTCCTGCCTTCGAGGGAACTGAAGCTTTCTTT
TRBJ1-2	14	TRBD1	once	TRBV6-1	CASRVGTANYGYTF	TGTGCCAGCAGGGTAGGGACAGCTAACTATGGCTACACCTTC
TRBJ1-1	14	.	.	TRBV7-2	CASSRGAVDTEAFF	TGTGCCAGCAGCCGGGGGGCGGTAGACACTGAAGCTTTCTTT
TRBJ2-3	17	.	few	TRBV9	CASSVRGVAGGTDTQYF	TGTGCCAGCAGCGTAAGGGGAGTAGCTGGGGGGACAGATACGCAGTATTTT
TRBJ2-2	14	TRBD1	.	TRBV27	CASSWDRGGRELFF	TGTGCCAGCAGCTGGGACAGGGGAGGGAGGGAGCTGTTTTTT
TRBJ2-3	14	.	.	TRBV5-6	CASSLVPGTDTQYF	TGTGCCAGCAGCTTGGTACCGGGAACAGATACGCAGTATTTT
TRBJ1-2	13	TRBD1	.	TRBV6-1	CASSLTGDYGYTF	TGTGCCAGCAGTCTCACAGGGGACTATGGCTACACCTTC
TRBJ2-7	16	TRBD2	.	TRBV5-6	CASSLNFGGDFHEQYF	TGTGCCAGCAGCTTGAATTTTGGGGGGGATTTCCACGAGCAGTACTTC
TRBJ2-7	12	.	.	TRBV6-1	CASSGGVREQYF	TGTGCCAGCAGTGGGGGGGTTAGGGAGCAGTACTTC
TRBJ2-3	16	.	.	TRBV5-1	CASSGLSGYSTDTQYF	TGCGCCAGCAGCGGGCTGAGCGGGTACAGCACAGATACGCAGTATTTT
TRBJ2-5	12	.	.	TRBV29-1	CSVVLTGETQYF	TGCAGCGTTGTTTTGACAGGCGAGACCCAGTACTTC
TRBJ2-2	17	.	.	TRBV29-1	CSVEDLKRGGWSGELFF	TGCAGCGTTGAAGATCTGAAGAGGGGGGGCTGGTCCGGGGAGCTGTTTTTT
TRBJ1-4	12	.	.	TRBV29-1	CSVLAGTEKLFF	TGCAGCGTTTTAGCGGGGACGGAAAAACTGTTTTTT
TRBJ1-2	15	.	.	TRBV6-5	CASRLYPRDNHGYTF	TGTGCCAGCAGACTGTATCCACGGGACAACCATGGCTACACCTTC
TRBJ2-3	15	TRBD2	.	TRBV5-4	CASTRVGLGTDTQYF	TGTGCCAGCACCCGAGTGGGACTAGGGACAGATACGCAGTATTTT
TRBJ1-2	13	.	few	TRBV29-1	CSADRRRDYGYTF	TGCAGCGCCGACCGACGGCGGGACTATGGCTACACCTTC
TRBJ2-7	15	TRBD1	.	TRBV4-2	CASSLQGALSYEQYF	TGTGCCAGCAGCCTACAGGGGGCCCTCTCCTACGAGCAGTACTTC
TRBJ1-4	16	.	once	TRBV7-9	CASSLALMGAGEKLFF	TGTGCCAGCAGCTTAGCGCTAATGGGGGCTGGGGAAAAACTGTTTTTT
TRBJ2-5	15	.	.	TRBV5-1	CASSLDPGLTETQYF	TGCGCCAGCAGCTTGGATCCGGGGTTGACGGAGACCCAGTACTTC
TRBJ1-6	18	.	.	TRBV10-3	CAISESGEGEGYNSPLHF	TGTGCCATCAGTGAGTCGGGAGAGGGGGAAGGGTATAATTCACCCCTCCACTTT
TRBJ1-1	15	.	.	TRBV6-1	CASSLGGREDTEAFF	TGTGCCAGCAGCTTGGGGGGGAGGGAGGACACTGAAGCTTTCTTT
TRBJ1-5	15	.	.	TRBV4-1	CASSQGGGRNQPQHF	TGCGCCAGCAGCCAAGGGGGGGGCCGCAATCAGCCCCAGCATTTT
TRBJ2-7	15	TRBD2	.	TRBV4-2	CASSQVRGGAYEQYF	TGTGCCAGCAGCCAAGTTCGCGGGGGGGCCTACGAGCAGTACTTC
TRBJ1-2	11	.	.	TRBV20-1	CSARREGGYTF	TGCAGTGCCAGGAGAGAGGGCGGCTACACCTTC
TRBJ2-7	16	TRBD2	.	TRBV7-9	CSSSLGGGGKAYEQYF	TGTTCCAGCAGCTTAGGCGGGGGGGGTAAGGCCTACGAGCAGTACTTC
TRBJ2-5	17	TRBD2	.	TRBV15	CATSSPSGGAFGETQYF	TGTGCCACCAGCAGTCCTAGCGGGGGGGCCTTTGGTGAGACCCAGTACTTC
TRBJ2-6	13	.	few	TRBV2	CASRRGGANVLTF	TGTGCCAGCAGACGAGGGGGGGCCAACGTCCTGACTTTC
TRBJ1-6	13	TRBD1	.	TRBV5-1	CASGQGANSPLHF	TGCGCCAGCGGACAGGGGGCAAATTCACCCCTCCACTTT
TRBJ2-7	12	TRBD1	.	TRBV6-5	CASSYRQGEQYF	TGTGCCAGCAGTTATCGACAGGGCGAGCAGTACTTC
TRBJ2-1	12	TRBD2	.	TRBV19	CASSSRLAEQFF	TGTGCCAGTAGTTCGCGACTAGCCGAGCAGTTCTTC
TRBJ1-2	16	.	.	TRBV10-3	CAIRNPESGSLSGYTF	TGTGCCATCAGAAATCCTGAAAGCGGGTCCCTCTCTGGCTACACCTTC
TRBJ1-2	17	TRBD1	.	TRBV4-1	CASSQDTIWTGSYGYTF	TGCGCCAGCAGCCAAGACACCATTTGGACAGGAAGCTATGGCTACACCTTC
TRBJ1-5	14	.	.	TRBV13	CASSFQQGRQPQHF	TGTGCCAGCAGCTTCCAACAGGGAAGGCAGCCCCAGCATTTT
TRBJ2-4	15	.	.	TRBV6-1	CASSERSGLTNSQYF	TGTGCCAGCAGTGAAAGATCGGGGTTAACAAACAGTCAGTACTTC
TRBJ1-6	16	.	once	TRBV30	CAWTPGPGQDNSPLHF	TGTGCCTGGACCCCAGGACCGGGACAAGATAATTCACCCCTCCACTTT
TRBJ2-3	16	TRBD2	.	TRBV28	CASSQYTGTSADTQYF	TGTGCCAGCAGTCAATACACCGGGACTAGCGCAGATACGCAGTATTTT
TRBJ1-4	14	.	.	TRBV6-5	CASSYRGSHEKLFF	TGTGCCAGCAGTTACCGGGGGAGCCATGAAAAACTGTTTTTT
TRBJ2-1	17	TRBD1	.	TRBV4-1	CASSQGRGQGARNEQFF	TGCGCCAGCAGCCAAGGAAGGGGACAGGGGGCGCGGAATGAGCAGTTCTTC
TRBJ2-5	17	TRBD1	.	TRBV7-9	CSSSLISTGGYQETQYF	TGTTCCAGCAGCTTGATCTCGACAGGGGGATACCAAGAGACCCAGTACTTC